The 14 T cell receptor beta chains below all came from one sample that was sequenced in a study of beta chain features in type 1 diabetes. The study reverse transcribed the entire isolated RNA, so it sequenced expressed TCRB transcripts. Only in-frame clones appear in the TCRdb table, and some are missing; sequencing was by immunoSEQ multiplex PCR. There are roughly 610,000 clones in the sample; around 15% occur only once, and roughly 0.098% lies in the top ten. Sequencing was performed on naive CD4+ T cells from blood. These receptors originate from a man aged 18-30 years in good health.

The CDR3 here is CASSARREYNSPLHF. The CDR3 DNA reads TGTGCCAGCAGCGCCCGCCGGGAGTATAATTCACCCCTCCACTTT. The chain carries TRBV9 and TRBJ1-6, with D uncertain. With 3 bases removed from V and 4 bases from J, the gap between germline ends came to 11 bases. The length of the CDR3 is 15 residues. Per the germline V gene, CDR1 is SGDLS and CDR2 is YYNGEE.

The rearrangement uses TRBV9 and TRBJ2-7, with TRBD1 identical over 12 bases. V lost 2 bases to trimming and J lost 6 bases; unmatched junction nucleotides: 9. CDR1 is SGDLS, CDR2 YYNGEE, per germline. This CDR3 contains 16 residues. The CDR3 region has the DNA TGTGCCAGCAGCGTTGGTCCCGGGACAGGGGGCTCCGAGCAGTACTTC. Amino acid sequence: CASSVGPGTGGSEQYF.

The chain uses TRBV2 and TRBJ2-5; TRBD2 is a possible D gene (6 bases). The J call is in doubt because the DNA end fits TRBJ2-7 better. Looked up from germline, CDR1 is SNHLY and CDR2 is FYNNEI. The CDR3 totals 13 residues. CDR3 nucleotides: TGTGCCAGCAGATCGGACGGGAGCTACGAGCAGTACTTC. This translates into CASRSDGSYEQYF.

This clone was observed a few times. The rearrangement links TRBV7-2 to TRBJ2-2; D is perhaps TRBD1 (5 bases). The germline V gene encodes CDR1 SGHTA and CDR2 FQGNSA. The V and J ends lost 5 bases and 1 base respectively, with 17 bases between them. The CDR3 totals 17 residues. CDR3 nucleotides: TGTGCCAGCAGCCCCAGGGCGGCTGTAGGGAACACCGGGGAGCTGTTTTTT. Translated, it gives CASSPRAAVGNTGELFF.

This clone was observed a handful of times. The genes are TRBV25-1 and TRBJ2-1; 7 nucleotides agree with TRBD1. There are 13 residues in the CDR3. The ends lost 7 bases at V and 4 bases at J; junction bases unmatched: 4. Germline V gene sequence: CDR1 MGHDK, CDR2 SYGVNS. The CDR3 DNA sequence: TGTGCCAGCATTAGCAGGGGGTACAATGAGCAGTTCTTC. Translated, it gives CASISRGYNEQFF.

The rearrangement links TRBV28 to TRBJ2-7; 8 nucleotides agree with TRBD2. The junction had 13 bases not matched to a gene; V was cut back by 6 bases and J by 0 bases. This CDR3 has 17 amino acids. Per the germline V gene, CDR1 is MDHEN and CDR2 is SYDVKM. The CDR3 nucleotides read TGTGCCAGCAGCCCCGCGGGGGGCGGCCGTTTCTCCTACGAGCAGTACTTC. Amino acid sequence: CASSPAGGGRFSYEQYF.

V gene TRBV7-8 combines with J gene TRBJ2-3, with 9 bases fitting TRBD2. J was trimmed by 2 bases and V by 5 bases; bases with no gene match: 8. From germline, CDR1 is SGHVS and CDR2 FQNEAQ. This CDR3 has 16 residues. CDR3 loop: CASSPGLARATDTQYF. The CDR3 coding sequence is TGTGCCAGCAGCCCTGGACTAGCGCGGGCCACAGATACGCAGTATTTT.

V gene TRBV7-2 combines with J gene TRBJ2-7, with unresolved D. The ends were cut back, 4 bases at V and 3 bases at J, with 16 bases in the middle. This CDR3 has 15 amino acids. Germline-derived CDR1 and CDR2 are SGHTA and FQGNSA. In nucleotides, the CDR3 is TGTGCCAGCAGCTCACGCCGGACCCCGAGCTACGAGCAGTACTTC. This translates into CASSSRRTPSYEQYF.

This clone was counted between two and nine times. This chain's CDR3 is CASSLPKPHNEQFF. Written as DNA, the CDR3 is TGCGCCAGCAGTCTCCCCAAACCCCACAATGAGCAGTTCTTC. V is TRBV5-1 and J is TRBJ2-1, with D unclear. V lost 5 bases, J lost 5 bases, and 14 bases lay in between. The CDR3 contains 14 residues. CDR1 is SGHRS and CDR2 is YFSETQ in the germline V gene.

The sample holds a few counts of this clone. This chain links TRBV11-2 with TRBJ2-5; 10 bases line up with TRBD2. This CDR3 spans 15 amino acids. Germline trimming cut 6 bases from V and 5 bases from J; bases unmatched to any gene: 9. Germline assignment: CDR1 SGHAT and CDR2 FQNNGV. DNA for the CDR3: TGTGCCAGCAGATCTCTAGCGGGGGAAGGGGAGACCCAGTACTTC. This encodes CASRSLAGEGETQYF.

The rearrangement uses TRBV19 and TRBJ2-5; D may be TRBD2 (5 bases). The CDR3 has 15 amino acids. The germline V gene encodes CDR1 LNHDA and CDR2 SQIVND (reference sequence). The ends were cut back, 5 bases at V and 1 base at J, with 14 bases in the middle. The DNA of the CDR3 is TGTGCCAGTAGTGACTCGGTTAGCGCCCAAGAGACCCAGTACTTC. Translation: CASSDSVSAQETQYF. The complete variable domain, with remaining parts taken from reference TRBV19 and TRBJ2-5, reads DGGITQSPKYLFRKEGQNVTLSCEQNLNHDAMYWYRQDPGQGLRLIYYSQIVNDFQKGDIAEGYSVSREKKESFPLTVTSAQKNPTAFYLCASSDSVSAQETQYFGPGTRLLVL.

This clone was counted a few times. The chain has TRBV7-2 and TRBJ2-7, with TRBD1 matching 9 bases. The CDR3 loop spans 15 amino acids. Germline assignment: CDR1 SGHTA and CDR2 FQGNSA. Trimming cost V 4 bases and J 7 bases; bases outside gene matches: 11. In DNA, the CDR3 is TGTGCCAGCAGCTCCCCGGGACAGGGTACAGGGGAGCAGTACTTC. As protein: CASSSPGQGTGEQYF.

V gene TRBV4-2 combines with J gene TRBJ2-6; no clear D. Trimming took 0 bases from V and 0 from J, leaving 18 bases between them. The CDR3 has 20 amino acids. The germline CDR1 and CDR2 sequences are LGHNA and YNFKEQ. The CDR3 spells CASSQDWAPGSRSGANVLTF. The CDR3 DNA reads as TGTGCCAGCAGCCAAGATTGGGCTCCAGGTTCCCGCTCTGGGGCCAACGTCCTGACTTTC.

V and J are TRBV11-2 and TRBJ1-5; 9 bases align to TRBD1. CDR3 length: 14 amino acids. J gave up 5 bases and V 6 bases, and 5 bases lay outside the gene matches. Germline CDR1 SGHAT, CDR2 FQNNGV. This CDR3 is CASSYRDRDQPQHF. The CDR3 DNA follows: TGTGCCAGCAGTTACCGGGACAGGGATCAGCCCCAGCATTTT. The full variable domain, its missing parts supplied by reference TRBV11-2 and TRBJ1-5, is EAGVAQSPRYKIIEKRQSVAFWCNPISGHATLYWYQQILGQGPKLLIQFQNNGVVDDSQLPKDRFSAERLKGVDSTLKIQPAKLEDSAVYLCASSYRDRDQPQHFGDGTRLSIL.